Following are 19 T cell receptor beta chains from one sample sequenced in a study of cytomegalovirus exposure and HLA in healthy donors. With 60 Vbeta and 13 Jbeta primers, the PCR was carried out. Clones were read by immunoSEQ multiplex PCR, and TCRdb kept only the in-frame ones, dropping some. This sample yields 150,000 to 200,000 clones, of which 76% are seen a single time; 1.3% to 1.5% belongs to the top ten. Sequencing used PBMCs. All receptors derive from a man between 60 and 70 years old in good health and CMV-seronegative.

The chain carries TRBV5-5 and TRBJ2-7; 12 nucleotides align to TRBD2. The CDR3 spans 18 residues. The ends lost 0 bases at V and 2 bases at J; junction bases unmatched: 9. CDR1 SGHKS and CDR2 YYEKEE come from the germline V gene (reference sequence). The CDR3 DNA follows: TGTGCCAGCAGCTTGGGGCCCCTAGCGGGAGGGTTGACCTACGAGCAGTACTTC. Protein sequence: CASSLGPLAGGLTYEQYF. Filled out from reference TRBV5-5 and TRBJ2-7, the complete variable domain reads DAGVTQSPTHLIKTRGQQVTLRCSPISGHKSVSWYQQVLGQGPQFIFQYYEKEERGRGNFPDRFSARQFPNYSSELNVNALLLGDSALYLCASSLGPLAGGLTYEQYFGPGTRLTVT.

This clone has just a few counts. This rearrangement joins TRBV19 to TRBJ2-6; 8 bases agree with TRBD1. This CDR3 has 15 amino acids. Germline V gene data show CDR1 as LNHDA and CDR2 as SQIVND (reference sequence). V gave up 7 bases and J gave up 3 bases; unmatched junction bases: 5. CDR3 protein: CASTRQGFGANVLTF. In DNA form, the CDR3 reads TGTGCCAGTACTAGACAGGGGTTTGGGGCCAACGTCCTGACTTTC.

The J gene is TRBJ2-7, the V gene TRBV6-5; D not certain. The germline gives CDR1 MNHEY, CDR2 SVGAGI. V lost 7 bases to trimming and J lost 1 base, with 14 bases between them. This CDR3 has 14 residues. The chain's CDR3 is CASTQGGLSYEQYF. DNA for the CDR3: TGTGCCAGCACCCAAGGCGGATTATCCTACGAGCAGTACTTC.

The chain uses TRBV11-3 and TRBJ2-1, with TRBD1 matching 10 bases. This CDR3 region has 12 residues. The V and J ends lost 3 bases and 10 bases, in that order; junction bases with no gene match: 0. Germline values: CDR1 SGHNT, CDR2 YENEEA. CDR3 nucleotide sequence: TGTGCCAGCAGCTTGACAGGGGGCGAGCAGTTCTTC. Translated, it gives CASSLTGGEQFF. The full variable domain, rest sourced from reference TRBV11-3 and TRBJ2-1, is EAGVVQSPRYKIIEKKQPVAFWCNPISGHNTLYWYLQNLGQGPELLIRYENEEAVDDSQLPKDRFSAERLKGVDSTLKIQPAELGDSAVYLCASSLTGGEQFFGPGTRLTVL.

This clone was seen a single time. The rearrangement links TRBV7-2 to TRBJ2-7; D perhaps matches TRBD2 (6 bases). The CDR3 length is 15 residues. With 7 bases removed from V and 9 bases from J, the gap between germline ends came to 25 bases. The germline V gene encodes CDR1 SGHTA and CDR2 FQGNSA. The CDR3 DNA is TGTGCCAGCAAGCCCGCCGGGGGAGGCGGACCTGGGCAGTACTTC. Its translation is CASKPAGGGGPGQYF.

The genes are TRBV7-2 and TRBJ2-2; maybe TRBD2 (5 bases). Germline V gene data show CDR1 as SGHTA and CDR2 as FQGNSA. V lost 5 bases and J 4 bases, leaving 11 bases between the germline ends. CDR3 length equals 14 residues. CDR3 nucleotide sequence: TGTGCCAGCAGCCGAACTAGGAGCACCGGGGAGCTGTTTTTT. This translates into CASSRTRSTGELFF.

The chain employs TRBV28 and TRBJ1-5; a weak D match, TRBD1 (6 bases). From germline, CDR1 is MDHEN and CDR2 SYDVKM. The V end lost 7 bases, the J end lost 3 bases, and 13 bases lay between the germline ends. This CDR3 contains 14 residues. The CDR3 nucleotides are TGTGCCAGCAAAACGGGACAAATCAATCAGCCCCAGCATTTT. Translation: CASKTGQINQPQHF.

The chain couples TRBV5-4 to TRBJ2-7; 9 positions match TRBD1. CDR1 SGHNT and CDR2 YYREEE come from the germline V gene (reference sequence). The CDR3 length is 15 residues. V shed 4 bases and J 4 bases; nucleotides not matched to a gene: 9. The CDR3 bases are TGTGCCAGCAGCCGGCGGGACAGGGATTTATACGAGCAGTACTTC. Translating it yields CASSRRDRDLYEQYF.

The chain recombines TRBV2 with TRBJ2-7; 7 bases line up with TRBD1. Trimming took 4 bases from V and 1 from J; bases not matched to a gene: 4. The CDR3 extends over 14 amino acids. Germline V CDR1 and CDR2: SNHLY, FYNNEI. CDR3 in DNA: TGTGCCAGCAGTGTTCCGGGACAGTCCTACGAGCAGTACTTC. It is translated as CASSVPGQSYEQYF. Full variable domain (rest looked up from reference TRBV2 and TRBJ2-7): EPEVTQTPSHQVTQMGQEVILRCVPISNHLYFYWYRQILGQKVEFLVSFYNNEISEKSEIFDDQFSVERPDGSNFTLKIRSTKLEDSAMYFCASSVPGQSYEQYFGPGTRLTVT.

This clone was picked up a small number of times. The V call is TRBV4-1, the J call TRBJ2-1, with 7 bases identical to TRBD2. After removal of 4 bases from V and 0 bases from J, the junction contained 6 bases not matched to a gene. Germline V gene data show CDR1 as MGHRA and CDR2 as YSYEKL. This CDR3 comprises 16 residues. CDR3 nucleotides: TGCGCCAGCAGCCCTCTCGGGGGGAGCTCCTACAATGAGCAGTTCTTC. Translating it yields CASSPLGGSSYNEQFF.

This clone came up a few times. The chain joins TRBV21-1 to TRBJ2-3; the table's D call, TRBD1, has no DNA check behind it. TRBV21-1 has pseudogene status. This CDR3 comprises 14 residues. CDR3 bases: TGTGCCAGTACTGGACAGACAGACACAGATACGCAGTATTTT. Translation gives CASTGQTDTDTQYF.

This clone was counted between two and nine times. The rearrangement uses TRBV2 and TRBJ2-1; no firm D call. Deletions cut 3 bases from V and 9 bases from J, with 6 bases between. Germline V gene data show CDR1 as SNHLY and CDR2 as FYNNEI. CDR3 length equals 11 residues. The CDR3 loop is CASSEGPEQFF. For the CDR3, the DNA is TGTGCCAGCAGTGAGGGCCCTGAGCAGTTCTTC.

This clone was seen a single time. This sequence joins TRBV5-1 and TRBJ2-5; maybe TRBD1 (5 bases). Germline-derived CDR1 and CDR2 are SGHRS and YFSETQ. V dropped 5 bases and J dropped 1 base, with 9 bases sitting between them. CDR3 size: 13 residues. The CDR3 is CASRSGPQETQYF. CDR3 bases: TGCGCCAGCAGGTCAGGGCCCCAAGAGACCCAGTACTTC.

V is TRBV7-8 and J is TRBJ1-2; D gene ambiguous. The CDR3 is made up of 12 amino acids. V was trimmed by 1 base and J by 8 bases, leaving 8 bases between them. Germline CDR1 reads SGHVS; CDR2 reads FQNEAQ. The CDR3 nucleotides read TGTGCCAGCAGCTTAGGCGGCGGGGGCTACACCTTC. Translation: CASSLGGGGYTF.

The rearrangement uses TRBV6-1 and TRBJ1-1, with TRBD1 as a possible D gene (5 bases). The CDR3 spans 13 residues. Trimming cost V 4 bases and J 1 base, with 7 bases left between them. In germline, CDR1 is MNHNS, CDR2 SASEGT. The DNA of the CDR3 is TGTGCCAGCAGTGTAGGACAGAACACTGAAGCTTTCTTT. The encoded protein is CASSVGQNTEAFF.

The gene calls are TRBV29-1 and TRBJ2-5, with a weak D call TRBD2 (6 bases). V was clipped by 5 bases and J by 5 bases, with 15 bases between them. Per germline, CDR1 SQVTM and CDR2 ANQGSEA. The CDR3 covers 13 residues. Here the CDR3 DNA reads TGCAGCGTTCTATTGGCAGGGAGGGAGACCCAGTACTTC. Translating it yields CSVLLAGRETQYF.

Here the CDR3 reads CASSLAGRPYEQYF. As DNA, the CDR3 is TGCGCCAGCAGCTTGGCAGGCAGGCCCTACGAGCAGTACTTC. The chain uses TRBV5-1 and TRBJ2-7; unclear D gene. Per germline, CDR1 SGHRS and CDR2 YFSETQ. The CDR3 has 14 amino acids. V shed 0 bases and J shed 2 bases, with 9 bases lying between them.

The rearrangement uses TRBV18 and TRBJ2-4, with D tentatively TRBD2 (6 bases). Trimming took 3 bases from V and 0 from J, leaving 12 bases between them. The CDR3 runs to 16 residues. Germline loops: CDR1 KGHSH, CDR2 LQKENI. The CDR3: CASSPVGGLAKNIQYF. The CDR3 nucleotides read TGTGCCAGCTCACCGGTGGGGGGATTAGCCAAAAACATTCAGTACTTC.

The chain couples TRBV27 to TRBJ2-7, with D tentatively TRBD2 (6 bases). V lost 2 bases and J lost 3, with 11 bases in between. The CDR3 is 14 amino acids. Germline-derived CDR1 and CDR2 are MNHEY and SMNVEV (reference sequence). CDR3 sequence reads: CASSLQGGVYEQYF. CDR3 nucleotides: TGTGCCAGCAGTTTACAGGGCGGGGTCTACGAGCAGTACTTC.